Each of the 13 T cell receptor beta chains below was sequenced from the same sample in a study of tumor-infiltrating lymphocytes in primary liver carcinoma. RNA was extracted from whole blood without cell sorting, alongside germline DNA. The researchers produced TCR beta cDNA from around 500 ng total RNA with a constant-region primer. TCR beta libraries came from three nested multiplex PCR rounds using slightly modified ARM-PCR. With TRBV1-TRBV30 forward primers and a C-beta reverse primer, the first two PCR rounds were run for around 10 cycles each. TCRdb recomputed calls from the multiplex PCR reads with MiXCR, one row per CDR3 protein. The sample records roughly 180,000 distinct CDR3 sequences, less than 65% being singletons. The sample was peripheral blood. The receptor set was obtained from a man aged 40-55 years with primary liver carcinoma and hepatitis B virus infection.

This clonotype was seen once. The CDR3 reads CASSPVADLLSTDTQYF. DNA of the CDR3: TGTGCCAGCAGCCCTGTGGCAGACCTTCTAAGCACAGATACGCAGTATTTT. The genes are TRBV11-2 and TRBJ2-3; D gene unclear. The CDR3 consists of 17 residues. V was cut by 5 bases and J by 0 bases, with 18 bases left in between. Per germline, CDR1 SGHAT and CDR2 FQNNGV.

Regarding this clonotype: Without the conserved terminal phenylalanine or tryptophan, this CDR3 likely stems from a read error. This chain joins TRBV29-1 and TRBJ2-5, with D perhaps TRBD1 (5 bases). The germline V gene encodes CDR1 SQVTM and CDR2 ANQGSEA. The CDR3 contains 12 residues. In nucleotides, the CDR3 is TGCAGCGTTGGTCACGGACAAGAGGCCCAGTACTTA. This translates into CSVGHGQEAQYL.

Worth noting for this clonotype: Since a much larger clone is just one base distant, this may be a read error. The chain carries TRBV29-1 and TRBJ2-7; perhaps TRBD1 as D (6 bases). V shed 8 bases and J shed 5 bases, with 16 bases lying between them. In germline, CDR1 is SQVTM, CDR2 ANQGSEA. This CDR3 is built from 12 residues. In DNA, the CDR3 is TGCAGCCTTCGTCAGGGGCACCACGAGCAGTACTTC. Amino acid sequence: CSLRQGHHEQYF.

This clonotype was seen only a few times. This chain uses TRBV10-2 with TRBJ2-5; D uncertain. Germline V gene data show CDR1 as WSHSY and CDR2 as SAAADI. This CDR3 is 13 amino acids long. Between the trimmed V and J ends, which lost 6 bases and 1 base, there was a span of 9 bases. CDR3 nucleotide sequence: TGCGCCAGCAGAACAGAAGCCCAAGAGACCCAGTACTTC. Protein product: CASRTEAQETQYF.

The chain recombines TRBV14 with TRBJ2-2; D tentatively reads TRBD1 or TRBD2 (6 bases each). This CDR3 is built from 16 residues. Germline V gene sequence: CDR1 SGHDN, CDR2 FVKESK. The V gene lost 1 base and the J gene lost 3 bases, with 12 bases spanning the gap. CDR3 DNA sequence: TGTGCCAGCAGCCAAGCCGGGGGCCTGTACACCGGGGAGCTGTTTTTT. The encoded protein is CASSQAGGLYTGELFF.

This clonotype has just one count. J is TRBJ2-7 and V is TRBV7-9; D remains ambiguous. The CDR3 extends over 13 amino acids. Trimming pared 4 bases from V and 7 bases from J, leaving 14 bases between. Germline assignment: CDR1 SEHNR and CDR2 FQNEAQ (reference sequence). CDR3 protein: CASSSGPVREQYF. In DNA, the CDR3 is TGTGCCAGCAGCTCTGGGCCGGTTCGGGAGCAGTACTTC.

This clonotype was seen a few times. The gene calls are TRBV12-3 or TRBV12-4 and TRBJ2-2; D might be TRBD1 or TRBD2, each matching 5 bases. The CDR3 covers 14 residues. V was clipped by 0 bases and J by 13 bases, with 15 bases between them. In nucleotides, the CDR3 is TGTGCCAGCAGTTTAGCGGCGGACACCGGGATGCTGTTTTTT. This translates into CASSLAADTGMLFF.

About this clonotype itself: The conserved phenylalanine or tryptophan is not found at the CDR3 terminus, so this likely reflects a read error. The chain uses TRBV6-2 or TRBV6-3 and TRBJ2-5; 7 bases map to TRBD1. Germline CDR1 reads MNHEY; CDR2 reads SVGEGT. This CDR3 has 14 residues. V dropped 6 bases and J dropped 1; count of bases not matched to a gene: 5. The DNA of the CDR3 is TGTGCCAGCAGACTCGGGACAGCCCAAGAGACCCAGTACATC. Amino acids: CASRLGTAQETQYI.

The genes are TRBV6-5 and TRBJ2-7, with D unclear. Trimming pared 6 bases from V and 6 bases from J, leaving 12 bases between. The CDR3 length is 12 residues. Looked up from germline, CDR1 is MNHEY and CDR2 is SVGAGI. The CDR3 sequence is CASRPVSGEQYF. The CDR3 region has the DNA TGTGCCAGCAGGCCGGTTTCGGGCGAGCAGTACTTC.

Details on this clonotype: The CDR3 does not close with the conserved phenylalanine or tryptophan, likely indicating a read error. V gene TRBV11-2 combines with J gene TRBJ2-5, with D possibly matching TRBD2 (7 bases). Germline values: CDR1 SGHAT, CDR2 FQNNGV. V lost 5 bases and J 6 bases, leaving 19 bases between the germline ends. The CDR3 totals 15 residues. The CDR3 loop is CASSDPTGAGKTQYI. In DNA, the CDR3 is TGTGCCAGCAGCGACCCGACAGGAGCGGGAAAGACCCAGTACATC.

For this clonotype: A much more abundant neighbour one base away suggests this may be a read error. This chain connects TRBV7-9 to TRBJ2-7; 7 bases fit TRBD1. Per germline, CDR1 SEHNR and CDR2 FQNEAQ (reference sequence). Trimming at V came to 5 bases and at J to 5 bases, leaving 9 bases not matched to a gene. CDR3 length: 14 amino acids. CDR3 sequence reads: CASSPKVGGHEQYF. The CDR3 DNA sequence: TGTGCCAGCAGCCCTAAGGTAGGGGGCCACGAGCAGTACTTC.

On this clonotype: The junction differs from germline at one of its ends, possibly a read error. The rearrangement uses TRBV10-3 and TRBJ2-2; TRBD2 matches 12 bases. Germline CDR1 is ENHRY and CDR2 is SYGVKD. This CDR3 has 17 amino acids. The CDR3 nucleotides read TGTGCCATCAGTATCCTGACTAGCGGGAGTGGCACCTGGGAGCTGTTTTTT. Its translation: CAISILTSGSGTWELFF.

This rearrangement joins TRBV11-2 to TRBJ2-5, with a tentative D call TRBD1 (6 bases). The germline CDR1 and CDR2 sequences are SGHAT and FQNNGV. V was clipped by 5 bases and J by 3 bases, with 19 bases between them. The CDR3 has 16 amino acids. The DNA for the CDR3 is TGTGCCAGCAGCCCCCCTTGGACAGTAATTGAAGAGACCCAGTACTTC. Translated, it gives CASSPPWTVIEETQYF.